Presented here are 18 T cell receptor beta chains from one specimen sequenced in a study of blood T cell repertoires in COVID-19. Repertoires were generated with immunoSEQ multiplex PCR, while TCRdb's copy carries only in-frame clones and drops some. In the table there are approximately 350,000 clones, about 88% of which are singletons. The specimen was peripheral blood. These receptors all come from a woman between 55 and 75 years old with COVID-19, enrolled during active disease.

The chain combines TRBV6-5 with TRBJ1-1; 8 bases align to TRBD1. CDR3 size: 13 residues. The V gene's germline CDR1 is MNHEY and CDR2 SVGAGI. The J segment lost 5 bases and the V segment lost 3 bases, leaving 2 bases of the junction unmatched. CDR3 DNA: TGTGCCAGCAGTTATGGACAGGGAACTGAAGCTTTCTTT. This codes for CASSYGQGTEAFF.

The gene calls are TRBV2 and TRBJ2-2; TRBD1 aligns across 10 bases. This CDR3 contains 16 residues. Unmatched junction bases numbered 14, after V lost 9 bases and J lost 7 bases. The V gene's germline CDR1 is SNHLY and CDR2 FYNNEI. CDR3 sequence reads: CASNVGDRGNDGELFF. The CDR3 DNA reads as TGTGCCAGTAACGTCGGGGACAGGGGTAACGACGGGGAGCTGTTTTTT.

The rearrangement links TRBV6-5 to TRBJ1-4; D is perhaps TRBD1 (5 bases). Germline CDR1 reads MNHEY; CDR2 reads SVGAGI. The CDR3 has 14 residues. V was trimmed by 7 bases and J by 8 bases, leaving 17 bases between them. The DNA of the CDR3 is TGTGCCAGCACCAACCGGGGGAGGGGAGAAAAACTGTTTTTT. It codes for CASTNRGRGEKLFF.

This clone has a handful of counts. The V gene is TRBV4-2, the J gene TRBJ1-5, with 8 bases aligning to TRBD1. In germline, CDR1 is LGHNA, CDR2 YNFKEQ. V was pared by 4 bases and J by 15 bases, with 11 bases of the junction left unmatched. The CDR3 length is 13 residues. The CDR3: CASSPEPGQVTHF. CDR3 sequence (DNA): TGTGCCAGCAGCCCCGAGCCGGGACAGGTCACGCATTTT.

This sequence joins TRBV29-1 and TRBJ1-2, with D unclear. From germline, CDR1 is SQVTM and CDR2 ANQGSEA. The V end lost 1 base, the J end lost 8 bases, and 8 bases lay between the germline ends. The CDR3 consists of 11 residues. The CDR3 DNA sequence: TGCAGCGTTGAAGGTTCCTACGGCTACACCTTC. Protein: CSVEGSYGYTF.

The gene calls are TRBV30 and TRBJ1-2; weak D call: TRBD1 (6 bases). Germline V CDR1 and CDR2: GTSNPN, SVGIG (reference sequence). The ends were cut back, 7 bases at V and 5 bases at J, with 14 bases in the middle. This CDR3 comprises 12 residues. The CDR3 spells CASSGAEYGYTF. CDR3 nucleotide sequence: TGTGCCTCCTCAGGGGCAGAATATGGCTACACCTTC.

The J gene is TRBJ2-6, the V gene TRBV2; 11 bases fit TRBD1. The CDR3 contains 20 residues. Germline loops: CDR1 SNHLY, CDR2 FYNNEI. Losses at the gene ends were 9 bases for V and 1 base for J; bases not matched to a gene: 17. The CDR3 nucleotides are TGTGCCAGTTGTACCGGGACAGGGGGAAGGGAGGTATCTGGGGCCAACGTCCTGACTTTC. Encoded protein: CASCTGTGGREVSGANVLTF.

The gene calls are TRBV5-4 and TRBJ2-7; 14 positions agree with TRBD2. V shed 0 bases and J 7 bases; nucleotides not matched to a gene: 3. Germline CDR1 is SGHNT and CDR2 is YYREEE (reference sequence). The CDR3 covers 15 residues. The CDR3 DNA reads TGTGCCAGCAGCTTGGCCGGGACTAGCGGGGGTGAGCAGTACTTC. It yields the protein CASSLAGTSGGEQYF.

This chain joins TRBV4-2 and TRBJ2-7, with 12 nucleotides matching TRBD2. With 0 bases clipped from V and 1 base from J, the junction kept 4 bases outside the gene matches. Germline V lookup: CDR1 LGHNA, CDR2 YNFKEQ. The CDR3 has 17 amino acids. The CDR3 here is CASSQDASGGASYEQYF. The CDR3 DNA follows: TGTGCCAGCAGCCAAGATGCTAGCGGGGGGGCATCCTACGAGCAGTACTTC.

This chain uses TRBV2 with TRBJ2-1, with D possibly being TRBD1 (6 bases). The CDR3 totals 14 residues. The V and J ends lost 6 bases and 4 bases respectively, with 13 bases between them. Germline loops: CDR1 SNHLY, CDR2 FYNNEI. This chain's CDR3 is CASSDRRDYNEQFF. CDR3 bases: TGTGCCAGCAGCGACAGGCGAGATTACAATGAGCAGTTCTTC. The full variable domain, its missing parts supplied by reference TRBV2 and TRBJ2-1, is EPEVTQTPSHQVTQMGQEVILRCVPISNHLYFYWYRQILGQKVEFLVSFYNNEISEKSEIFDDQFSVERPDGSNFTLKIRSTKLEDSAMYFCASSDRRDYNEQFFGPGTRLTVL.

V and J are TRBV7-3 and TRBJ1-1; D is possibly TRBD1 (5 bases). The germline CDR1 and CDR2 sequences are SGHTA and FQGTGA. Trimming stripped 3 bases from V and 5 bases from J, with 13 bases between. The CDR3 loop spans 14 amino acids. In DNA, the CDR3 is TGTGCCAGCAGCTTGCAGGGATCGGTGACTGAAGCTTTCTTT. Translating gives CASSLQGSVTEAFF.

This chain links TRBV5-8 with TRBJ2-4, with a tentative D call TRBD2 (5 bases). The ends were cut back, 4 bases at V and 3 bases at J, with 17 bases in the middle. CDR3 size: 16 residues. CDR1 and CDR2 (germline): SGHTS, YDEGEE. CDR3 in amino acids: CASSLGLRSGKNIQYF. The CDR3 bases are TGTGCCAGCAGCCTCGGACTTCGATCGGGCAAAAACATTCAGTACTTC.

CDR3 sequence reads: CASSLVAGTNYGYTF. The CDR3 DNA follows: TGTGCCAGCAGCTTAGTTGCAGGGACTAACTATGGCTACACCTTC. This chain uses TRBV7-2 with TRBJ1-2; TRBD1 might be the D (5 bases). Per germline, CDR1 SGHTA and CDR2 FQGNSA. Trimming removed 1 base at V and 0 bases at J, with 9 bases between. The CDR3 extends over 15 amino acids.

J is TRBJ1-6 and V is TRBV27; 7 nucleotides line up with TRBD1. Germline assignment: CDR1 MNHEY and CDR2 SMNVEV (reference sequence). The J segment lost 8 bases and the V segment lost 2 bases, leaving 6 bases of the junction unmatched. This CDR3 comprises 15 residues. CDR3 residues: CASSLNPGGYSPLHF. For the CDR3, the DNA is TGTGCCAGCAGTTTAAACCCAGGGGGGTATTCACCCCTCCACTTT.

The chain is built from TRBV30 and TRBJ1-5; TRBD1 aligns across 8 bases. J gave up 6 bases and V 2 bases, and 6 bases lay outside the gene matches. Germline V CDR1 and CDR2: GTSNPN, SVGIG (reference sequence). The CDR3 sequence is 14 residues long. The CDR3 nucleotides read TGTGCCTGGAGTTTAGGACAGGGTGGTCAGCCCCAGCATTTT. This encodes CAWSLGQGGQPQHF.

The gene calls are TRBV11-3 and TRBJ1-1, with D unresolved. V was cut by 7 bases and J by 4 bases, with 16 bases left in between. Germline values: CDR1 SGHNT, CDR2 YENEEA. The CDR3 runs 14 residues. This chain's CDR3 is CASTPSELSTEAFF. In DNA, the CDR3 is TGTGCCAGCACCCCATCCGAACTGAGCACTGAAGCTTTCTTT.

CDR3 bases: TGCGCCAGCAGCCAGGCCAGGGGGTACCAAGAGACCCAGTACTTC. Protein: CASSQARGYQETQYF. The chain has TRBV4-1 and TRBJ2-5; TRBD1 agrees at 7 bases. Germline values: CDR1 MGHRA, CDR2 YSYEKL. J lost 0 bases, V lost 3 bases, and 4 bases had no gene match. The CDR3 sequence is 15 residues long.

Concerning this clone: The same CDR3 can be traced to other DNA sequences in this sample. The genes are TRBV29-1 and TRBJ2-6; the D is unclear. This CDR3 has 13 amino acids. Germline values: CDR1 SQVTM, CDR2 ANQGSEA. V was shortened by 4 bases and J by 0 bases, with 4 bases between the two germline ends. Here the CDR3 DNA reads TGCAGCGTTGCCGGCTCTGGGGCCAACGTCCTGACTTTC. This encodes CSVAGSGANVLTF.